The rows below give T cell receptor beta chains drawn from one sample of a study of post-analysis software for immune sequencing data. TCRdb reanalysed the PCR reads using MiXCR and keeps one entry per CDR3 protein. The table lists 430,000 or so distinct CDR3 sequences, over 30% of them singletons, with about 8% in the top ten. The sample taken for sequencing was blood. Receptors were obtained from a girl aged 2-10 years with multiple sclerosis. The CDR3 runs from the conserved cysteine through the conserved F or W. The order of the fields is clone size, V gene, D gene, J gene, CDR3 protein, CDR3 DNA. A D gene is named only where the DNA matches it firmly. Clone size is not always given. Where it is, it says once, few, many or a class for expanded clones.

size: NA
V: TRBV28
D: TRBD1
J: TRBJ2-3
CDR3: CASSLFDRGTDTQYF
DNA: TGTGCCAGCAGTTTATTCGACAGGGGGACAGATACGCAGTATTTT

size: NA
V: TRBV5-1
D: TRBD1
J: TRBJ1-2
CDR3: CASSLDRGFVGYTF
DNA: TGCGCCAGCAGCTTGGACAGGGGGTTCGTCGGCTACACCTTC

size: NA
V: TRBV18
D: TRBD1
J: TRBJ2-4
CDR3: CASSQLDRGVAKNIQYF
DNA: TGTGCCAGCTCACAACTGGACAGGGGGGTAGCCAAAAACATTCAGTACTTC

size: NA
V: TRBV9
D: NA
J: TRBJ2-1
CDR3: CASSVGASVVDEQFF
DNA: TGTGCCAGCAGCGTAGGGGCTAGCGTAGTAGATGAGCAGTTCTTC

size: NA
V: TRBV7-2
D: NA
J: TRBJ2-7
CDR3: CASSLVGPGDSPYEQYF
DNA: TGTGCCAGCAGCTTAGTTGGACCGGGGGACAGCCCCTACGAGCAGTACTTC

size: NA
V: TRBV7-2
D: TRBD2
J: TRBJ2-1
CDR3: CASTSRGLAGGEQFF
DNA: TGTGCCAGCACCTCCAGGGGACTAGCGGGAGGTGAGCAGTTCTTC

size: NA
V: TRBV14
D: TRBD1
J: TRBJ2-7
CDR3: CASSQWGQGADEQYF
DNA: TGTGCCAGCAGCCAATGGGGACAGGGGGCGGACGAGCAGTACTTC

size: NA
V: TRBV24-1
D: TRBD2
J: TRBJ2-3
CDR3: CATSDSTSGDTDTQYF
DNA: TGTGCCACCAGTGATTCTACTAGCGGGGACACAGATACGCAGTATTTT

size: NA
V: TRBV4-2
D: NA
J: TRBJ2-5
CDR3: CASSQGARTSQETQYF
DNA: TGTGCCAGCAGCCAAGGGGCCCGGACCTCCCAAGAGACCCAGTACTTC

size: NA
V: TRBV7-9
D: TRBD2
J: TRBJ2-1
CDR3: CASSSGTSGGFEQFF
DNA: TGTGCCAGCAGCTCTGGGACTAGCGGGGGTTTTGAGCAGTTCTTC

size: NA
V: TRBV28
D: TRBD1
J: TRBJ2-5
CDR3: CASRHRTGTQETQYF
DNA: TGTGCCAGCAGACATAGGACAGGCACCCAAGAGACCCAGTACTTC

size: NA
V: TRBV12-3/TRBV12-4
D: TRBD2
J: TRBJ2-1
CDR3: CASSSRTSGAASFGFF
DNA: TGTGCCAGCAGTTCCAGGACTAGCGGGGCAGCATCGTTTGGGTTCTTC

size: NA
V: TRBV6-2/TRBV6-3
D: TRBD2
J: TRBJ2-7
CDR3: CASSYGGGKDEQYF
DNA: TGTGCCAGCAGTTACGGCGGGGGGAAGGACGAGCAGTACTTC

size: NA
V: TRBV20-1
D: NA
J: TRBJ2-1
CDR3: CSARGAGSSYNEQFF
DNA: TGCAGTGCTAGAGGGGCGGGGAGCTCCTACAATGAGCAGTTCTTC

size: NA
V: TRBV18
D: TRBD2
J: TRBJ2-5
CDR3: CASSPPWREETQYF
DNA: TGTGCCAGCTCACCACCTTGGCGGGAGGAGACCCAGTACTTC

size: NA
V: TRBV6-1
D: TRBD1
J: TRBJ2-3
CDR3: CASSDGTGLADTQYF
DNA: TGTGCCAGCAGTGACGGGACAGGGCTGGCAGATACGCAGTATTTT

size: NA
V: TRBV27
D: TRBD2
J: TRBJ2-1
CDR3: CASRLAGGNEQFF
DNA: TGTGCCAGCCGGTTAGCGGGGGGGAATGAGCAGTTCTTC

size: NA
V: TRBV7-2
D: TRBD2
J: TRBJ2-7
CDR3: CASSLEGLAFSYEQYF
DNA: TGTGCCAGCAGCTTAGAAGGACTAGCCTTCTCCTACGAGCAGTACTTC

size: NA
V: TRBV5-5
D: TRBD2
J: TRBJ2-5
CDR3: CASSPGGLETQYF
DNA: TGTGCCAGCAGCCCCGGGGGGTTAGAGACCCAGTACTTC

size: NA
V: TRBV4-3
D: NA
J: TRBJ1-2
CDR3: CASSQDLMKRGGYDGYTF
DNA: TGCGCCAGCAGCCAAGATCTTATGAAGCGGGGAGGTTACGATGGCTACACCTTC

size: few
V: TRBV7-9
D: NA
J: TRBJ1-1
CDR3: CASSLTGPREAFF
DNA: TGTGCCAGCAGCTTAACAGGGCCCCGCGAAGCTTTCTTT

size: NA
V: TRBV24-1
D: NA
J: TRBJ2-1
CDR3: CATGGPNYNEQFF
DNA: TGTGCCACCGGAGGACCTAACTACAATGAGCAGTTCTTC

size: many
V: TRBV9
D: TRBD2
J: TRBJ2-1
CDR3: CASSGLAGGYNEQFF
DNA: TGTGCCAGCAGTGGACTAGCGGGAGGGTACAATGAGCAGTTCTTC

size: NA
V: TRBV12-3/TRBV12-4
D: NA
J: TRBJ1-2
CDR3: CASEGSGLYGYTF
DNA: TGTGCCAGCGAGGGATCGGGTCTCTATGGCTACACCTTC

size: once
V: TRBV20-1
D: TRBD2
J: TRBJ2-5
CDR3: CSANGGGQETQYF
DNA: TGCAGTGCAAATGGCGGGGGCCAAGAGACCCAGTACTTC

size: NA
V: TRBV5-1
D: NA
J: TRBJ2-5
CDR3: CASSLGGLGGPQETQYF
DNA: TGCGCCAGCAGCCTGGGCGGGTTGGGCGGACCCCAAGAGACCCAGTACTTC

size: NA
V: TRBV20-1
D: NA
J: TRBJ1-1
CDR3: CSARNGGAMNTEAFF
DNA: TGCAGTGCTAGAAATGGGGGCGCTATGAACACTGAAGCTTTCTTT

size: few
V: TRBV7-6
D: TRBD2
J: TRBJ2-7
CDR3: CAGSSRLAGVSSYEQYF
DNA: TGTGCCGGCAGCTCCCGACTAGCGGGGGTGAGCTCCTACGAGCAGTACTTC

size: few
V: TRBV29-1
D: TRBD1
J: TRBJ1-1
CDR3: CSVEGDRNTEAFF
DNA: TGCAGCGTTGAGGGGGACAGGAACACTGAAGCTTTCTTT

size: NA
V: TRBV29-1
D: TRBD2
J: TRBJ2-5
CDR3: CSGSSGETQYF
DNA: TGCAGCGGTTCTAGCGGAGAGACCCAGTACTTC

size: NA
V: TRBV6-7
D: TRBD2
J: TRBJ2-2
CDR3: CASSCGGRIRTGELFF
DNA: TGTGCCAGCAGTTGTGGCGGGAGGATCCGCACCGGGGAGCTGTTTTTT

size: NA
V: TRBV12-3/TRBV12-4
D: TRBD1
J: TRBJ1-4
CDR3: CASSLRQGSTNEKLFF
DNA: TGTGCCAGCAGTCTCCGACAGGGCTCAACTAATGAAAAACTGTTTTTT

size: NA
V: TRBV7-2
D: NA
J: TRBJ2-7
CDR3: CASSLDYTAYEQYF
DNA: TGTGCCAGCAGCTTAGACTACACTGCCTACGAGCAGTACTTC

size: few
V: TRBV29-1
D: NA
J: TRBJ2-1
CDR3: CSVTLLVEGCPYNEQFF
DNA: TGCAGCGTCACGTTATTGGTGGAAGGGTGTCCCTACAATGAGCAGTTCTTC

size: few
V: TRBV20-1
D: TRBD1
J: TRBJ2-6
CDR3: CSARDRLRDRANVLTF
DNA: TGCAGTGCTAGGGACAGGCTAAGGGATAGGGCCAACGTCCTGACTTTC

size: NA
V: TRBV7-8
D: TRBD1
J: TRBJ1-5
CDR3: CASSLGSQGAVANQPQHF
DNA: TGTGCCAGCAGCTTAGGATCTCAGGGGGCCGTTGCTAATCAGCCCCAGCATTTT

size: once
V: TRBV5-1
D: NA
J: TRBJ2-5
CDR3: CASSLVPIGNQETQYF
DNA: TGCGCCAGCAGCTTGGTTCCCATAGGGAACCAAGAGACCCAGTACTTC

size: NA
V: TRBV20-1
D: TRBD2
J: TRBJ2-7
CDR3: CSARVTSGRKYEQYF
DNA: TGCAGTGCTAGAGTGACTAGCGGGAGAAAGTACGAGCAGTACTTC

size: NA
V: TRBV28
D: NA
J: TRBJ1-5
CDR3: CASRYYRSQQPQHF
DNA: TGTGCCAGCAGATACTACAGGTCGCAACAGCCCCAGCATTTT

size: NA
V: TRBV5-1
D: NA
J: TRBJ2-4
CDR3: CASTDSGFLEQYF
DNA: TGCGCCAGCACCGATTCAGGGTTTTTGGAGCAGTACTTC

size: once
V: TRBV7-9
D: TRBD1
J: TRBJ1-6
CDR3: CASSLTFGQGVQSPLHF
DNA: TGTGCCAGCAGCTTAACATTTGGACAGGGGGTTCAATCACCCCTCCACTTT

size: NA
V: TRBV15
D: NA
J: TRBJ1-2
CDR3: CATSSARNGYTF
DNA: TGTGCCACCAGCAGCGCCAGAAATGGCTACACCTTC

size: NA
V: TRBV7-2
D: TRBD1
J: TRBJ2-5
CDR3: CASSLASQGGGAQETQYF
DNA: TGTGCCAGCAGCTTAGCGTCACAGGGGGGTGGTGCACAAGAGACCCAGTACTTC

size: once
V: TRBV7-2
D: NA
J: TRBJ2-5
CDR3: CASVQGASETQYF
DNA: TGTGCCAGCGTTCAAGGGGCCTCAGAGACCCAGTACTTC

size: NA
V: TRBV7-9
D: NA
J: TRBJ2-1
CDR3: CASSNSGGEQFF
DNA: TGTGCCAGCAGCAATTCCGGGGGTGAGCAGTTCTTC

size: few
V: TRBV10-3
D: NA
J: TRBJ2-1
CDR3: CAISESAGEPYNEQFF
DNA: TGTGCCATCAGTGAGTCAGCAGGGGAGCCCTATAATGAGCAGTTCTTC

size: NA
V: TRBV27
D: NA
J: TRBJ1-2
CDR3: CASSFQVNYGYTF
DNA: TGTGCCAGCAGTTTTCAGGTTAACTATGGCTACACCTTC

size: NA
V: TRBV29-1
D: TRBD1
J: TRBJ1-2
CDR3: CSVKGQGNTYGYTF
DNA: TGCAGCGTAAAAGGACAGGGGAATACTTATGGCTACACCTTC

size: NA
V: TRBV29-1
D: NA
J: TRBJ2-7
CDR3: CSVEGPRDSYEQYF
DNA: TGCAGCGTTGAGGGGCCCAGGGATTCCTACGAGCAGTACTTC

size: NA
V: TRBV3-1
D: TRBD1
J: TRBJ2-7
CDR3: CASSPSGTGVSYEQYF
DNA: TGTGCCAGCAGCCCCTCCGGGACAGGGGTATCCTACGAGCAGTACTTC

size: NA
V: TRBV5-5
D: NA
J: TRBJ2-7
CDR3: CASSLDFQGSTYEQYF
DNA: TGTGCCAGCAGCTTGGATTTTCAGGGCAGCACCTACGAGCAGTACTTC

size: NA
V: TRBV6-1
D: TRBD1
J: TRBJ1-6
CDR3: CASSPDRPDGSGSPLHF
DNA: TGTGCCAGCAGCCCGGACAGGCCCGATGGGAGTGGTTCACCCCTCCACTTT

size: once
V: TRBV2
D: NA
J: TRBJ2-2
CDR3: CATSGGGAGELFF
DNA: TGTGCCACCTCGGGCGGGGGCGCCGGGGAGCTGTTTTTT